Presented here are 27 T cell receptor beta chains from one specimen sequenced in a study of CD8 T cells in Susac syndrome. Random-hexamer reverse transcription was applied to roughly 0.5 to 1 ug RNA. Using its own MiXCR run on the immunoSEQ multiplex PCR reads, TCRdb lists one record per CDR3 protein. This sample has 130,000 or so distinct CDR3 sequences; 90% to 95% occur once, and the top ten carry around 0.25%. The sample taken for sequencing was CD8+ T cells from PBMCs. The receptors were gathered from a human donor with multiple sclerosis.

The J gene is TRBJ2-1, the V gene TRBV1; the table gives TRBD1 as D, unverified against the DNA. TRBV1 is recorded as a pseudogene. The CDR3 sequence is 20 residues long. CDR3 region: CTSSQDRGGQGAAGGNEQFF. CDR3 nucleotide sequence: TGCACCAGCAGCCAAGATCGGGGGGGACAGGGTGCTGCGGGAGGGAATGAGCAGTTCTTC.

CDR3 protein: CASTSPPNGYTF. As DNA, the CDR3 is TGTGCCAGCACCTCCCCCCCGAATGGCTACACCTTC. This chain uses TRBV6-5 with TRBJ1-2; D gene uncertain. Germline loops: CDR1 MNHEY, CDR2 SVGAGI. V gave up 7 bases and J gave up 6 bases, with 12 bases separating them. The CDR3 has 12 amino acids.

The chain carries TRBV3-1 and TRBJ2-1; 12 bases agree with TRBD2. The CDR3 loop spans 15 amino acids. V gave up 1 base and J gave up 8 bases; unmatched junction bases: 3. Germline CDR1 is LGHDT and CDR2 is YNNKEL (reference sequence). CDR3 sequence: CASSQGLAGVYEQFF. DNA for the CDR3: TGTGCCAGCAGCCAAGGACTAGCGGGAGTGTATGAGCAGTTCTTC.

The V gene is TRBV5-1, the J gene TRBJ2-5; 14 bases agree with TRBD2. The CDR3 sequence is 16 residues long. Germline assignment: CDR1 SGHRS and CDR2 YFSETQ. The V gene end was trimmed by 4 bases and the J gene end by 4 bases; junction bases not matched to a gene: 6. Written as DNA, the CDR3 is TGCGCCAGCAGCCTCGGGACTAGCGGGAGCGTAGAGACCCAGTACTTC. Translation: CASSLGTSGSVETQYF.

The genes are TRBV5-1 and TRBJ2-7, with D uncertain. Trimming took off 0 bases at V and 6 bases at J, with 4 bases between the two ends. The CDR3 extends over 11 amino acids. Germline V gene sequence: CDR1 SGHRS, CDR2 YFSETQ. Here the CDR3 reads CASSLAREQYF. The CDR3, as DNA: TGCGCCAGCAGCTTGGCCCGCGAGCAGTACTTC.

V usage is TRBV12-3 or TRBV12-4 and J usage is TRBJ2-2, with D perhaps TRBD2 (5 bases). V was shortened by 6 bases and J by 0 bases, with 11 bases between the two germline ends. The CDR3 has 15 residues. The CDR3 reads CASSYWTANTGELFF. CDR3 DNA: TGTGCCAGCAGCTACTGGACTGCGAACACCGGGGAGCTGTTTTTT.

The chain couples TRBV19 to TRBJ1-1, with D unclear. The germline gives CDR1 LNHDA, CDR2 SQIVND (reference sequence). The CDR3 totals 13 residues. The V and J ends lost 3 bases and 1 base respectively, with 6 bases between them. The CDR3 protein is CASSISPNTEAFF. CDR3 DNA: TGTGCCAGTAGTATTTCCCCGAACACTGAAGCTTTCTTT.

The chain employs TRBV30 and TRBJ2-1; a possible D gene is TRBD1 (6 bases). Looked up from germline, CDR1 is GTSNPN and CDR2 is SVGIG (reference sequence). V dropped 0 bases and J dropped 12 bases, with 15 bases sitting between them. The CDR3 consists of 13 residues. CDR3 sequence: CAWSVSPTRGQFF. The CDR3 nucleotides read TGTGCCTGGAGTGTTTCGCCTACCAGGGGGCAGTTCTTC.

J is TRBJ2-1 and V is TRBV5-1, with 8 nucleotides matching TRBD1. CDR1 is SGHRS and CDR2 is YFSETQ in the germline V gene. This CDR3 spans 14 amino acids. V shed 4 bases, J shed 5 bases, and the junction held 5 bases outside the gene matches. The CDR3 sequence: CASSLGTGDNEQFF. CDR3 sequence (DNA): TGCGCCAGCAGCCTAGGGACAGGAGACAATGAGCAGTTCTTC.

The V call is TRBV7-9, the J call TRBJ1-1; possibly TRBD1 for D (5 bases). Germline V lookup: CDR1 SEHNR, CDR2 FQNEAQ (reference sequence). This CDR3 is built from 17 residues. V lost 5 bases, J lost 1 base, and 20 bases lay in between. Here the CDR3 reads CASSEIIQVFENTEAFF. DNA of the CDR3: TGTGCCAGCAGCGAGATCATACAGGTTTTTGAGAACACTGAAGCTTTCTTT.

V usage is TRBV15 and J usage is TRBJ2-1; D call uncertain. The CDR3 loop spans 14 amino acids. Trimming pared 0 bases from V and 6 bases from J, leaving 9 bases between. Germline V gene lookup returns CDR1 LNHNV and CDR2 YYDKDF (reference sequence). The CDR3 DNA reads TGTGCCACCAGCAGAGATCGTGGTACCAATGAGCAGTTCTTC. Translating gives CATSRDRGTNEQFF. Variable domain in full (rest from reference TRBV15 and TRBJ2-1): DAMVIQNPRYQVTQFGKPVTLSCSQTLNHNVMYWYQQKSSQAPKLLFHYYDKDFNNEADTPDNFQSRRPNTSFCFLDIRSPGLGDTAMYLCATSRDRGTNEQFFGPGTRLTVL.

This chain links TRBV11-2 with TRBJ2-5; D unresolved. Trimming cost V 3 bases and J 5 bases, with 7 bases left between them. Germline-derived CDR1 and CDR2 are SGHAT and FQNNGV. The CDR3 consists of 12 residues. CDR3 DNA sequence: TGTGCCAGCAGCTTCTCTGGTGAGACCCAGTACTTC. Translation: CASSFSGETQYF.

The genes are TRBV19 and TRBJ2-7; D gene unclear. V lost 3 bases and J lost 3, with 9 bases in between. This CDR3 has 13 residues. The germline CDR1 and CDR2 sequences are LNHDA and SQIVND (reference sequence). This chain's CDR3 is CASSIDASYEQYF. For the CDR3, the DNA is TGTGCCAGTAGTATTGACGCTAGCTACGAGCAGTACTTC.

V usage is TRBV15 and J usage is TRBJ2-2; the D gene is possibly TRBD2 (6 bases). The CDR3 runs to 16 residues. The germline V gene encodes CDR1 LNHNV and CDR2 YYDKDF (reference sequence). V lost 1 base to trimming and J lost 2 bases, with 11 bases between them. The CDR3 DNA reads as TGTGCCACCAGCAGAGGTAGCGGAGCCAACACCGGGGAGCTGTTTTTT. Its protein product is CATSRGSGANTGELFF.

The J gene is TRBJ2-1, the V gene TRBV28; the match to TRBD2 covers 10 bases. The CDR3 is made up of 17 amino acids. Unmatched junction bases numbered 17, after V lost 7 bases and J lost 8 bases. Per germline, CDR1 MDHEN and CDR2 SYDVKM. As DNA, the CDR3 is TGTGCCAGCACCACCCTCCCCCGCCTAGCGGGAGTCGATGAGCAGTTCTTC. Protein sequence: CASTTLPRLAGVDEQFF.

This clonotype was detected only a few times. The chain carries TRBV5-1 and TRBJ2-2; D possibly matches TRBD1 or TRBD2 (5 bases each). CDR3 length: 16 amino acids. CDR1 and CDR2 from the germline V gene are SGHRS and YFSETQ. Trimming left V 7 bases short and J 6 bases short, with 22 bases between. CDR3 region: CASSLTGTSRAGELFF. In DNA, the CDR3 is TGCGCCAGCTCGCTGACTGGGACGTCGCGGGCCGGGGAGCTGTTTTTT.

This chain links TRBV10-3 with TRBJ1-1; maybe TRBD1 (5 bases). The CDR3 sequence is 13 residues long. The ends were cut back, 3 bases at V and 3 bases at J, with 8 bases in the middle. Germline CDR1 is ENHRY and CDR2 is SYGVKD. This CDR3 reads CAISDGGDTEAFF. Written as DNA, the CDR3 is TGTGCCATCAGTGACGGGGGGGACACTGAAGCTTTCTTT.

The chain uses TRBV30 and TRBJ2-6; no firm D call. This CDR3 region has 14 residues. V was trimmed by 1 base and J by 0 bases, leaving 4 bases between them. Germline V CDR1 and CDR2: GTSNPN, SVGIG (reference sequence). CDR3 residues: CAWSGTSGANVLTF. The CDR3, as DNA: TGTGCCTGGAGTGGAACCTCTGGGGCCAACGTCCTGACTTTC.

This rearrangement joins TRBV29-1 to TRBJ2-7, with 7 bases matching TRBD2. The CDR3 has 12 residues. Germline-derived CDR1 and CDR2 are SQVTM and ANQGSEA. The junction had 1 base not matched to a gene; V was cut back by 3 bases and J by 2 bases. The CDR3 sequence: CSVEGGTYEQYF. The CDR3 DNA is TGCAGCGTTGAGGGAGGGACCTACGAGCAGTACTTC.

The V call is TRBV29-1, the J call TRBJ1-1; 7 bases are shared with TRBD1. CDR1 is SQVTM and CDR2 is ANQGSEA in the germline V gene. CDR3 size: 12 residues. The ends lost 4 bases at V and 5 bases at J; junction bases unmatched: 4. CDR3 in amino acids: CSVAGGPTEAFF. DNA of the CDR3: TGCAGCGTTGCAGGGGGTCCGACTGAAGCTTTCTTT.

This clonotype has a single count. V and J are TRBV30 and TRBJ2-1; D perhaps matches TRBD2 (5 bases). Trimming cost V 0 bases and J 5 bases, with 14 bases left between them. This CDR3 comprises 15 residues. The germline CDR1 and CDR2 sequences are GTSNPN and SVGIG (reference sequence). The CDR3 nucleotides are TGTGCCTGGAGTGTACTCGGGGTCCACGACAATGAGCAGTTCTTC. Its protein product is CAWSVLGVHDNEQFF. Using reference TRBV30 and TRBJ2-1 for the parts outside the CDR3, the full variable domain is SQTIHQWPATLVQPVGSPLSLECTVEGTSNPNLYWYRQAAGRGLQLLFYSVGIGQISSEVPQNLSASRPQDRQFILSSKKLLLSDSGFYLCAWSVLGVHDNEQFFGPGTRLTVL.

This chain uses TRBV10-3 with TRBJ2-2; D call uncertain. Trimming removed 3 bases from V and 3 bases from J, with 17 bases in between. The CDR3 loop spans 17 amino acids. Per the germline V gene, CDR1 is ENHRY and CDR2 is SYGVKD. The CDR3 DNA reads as TGTGCCATCAGTGATAACGTAGATCAGTTGGACACCGGGGAGCTGTTTTTT. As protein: CAISDNVDQLDTGELFF.

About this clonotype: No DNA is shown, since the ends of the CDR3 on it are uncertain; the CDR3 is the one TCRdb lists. CDR3: CASSFGAGDIDTEAFF. This chain connects TRBV7-9 to TRBJ1-1; the table's D gene call, TRBD1, was not cross checked with the DNA. The CDR3 numbers 16 amino acids, ends counted. Germline CDR1 and CDR2: SEHNR and FQNEAQ (reference sequence).

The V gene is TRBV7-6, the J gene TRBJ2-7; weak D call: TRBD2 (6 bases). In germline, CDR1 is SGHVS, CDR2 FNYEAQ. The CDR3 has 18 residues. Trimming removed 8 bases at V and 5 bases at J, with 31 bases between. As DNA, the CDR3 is TGTGCCAGCCTCCCCCAATCTAGGGACTTATGGGGTTCCAACGAGCAGTACTTC. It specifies CASLPQSRDLWGSNEQYF.

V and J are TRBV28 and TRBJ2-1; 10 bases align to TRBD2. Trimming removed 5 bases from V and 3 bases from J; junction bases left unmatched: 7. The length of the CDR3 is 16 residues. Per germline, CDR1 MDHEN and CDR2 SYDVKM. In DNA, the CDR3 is TGTGCCAGCAGTCTTAGGACTAGCGGATTCTACAATGAGCAGTTCTTC. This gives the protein CASSLRTSGFYNEQFF.

The CDR3 coding sequence is TGTGCCAGCTCACGGGACGAAGGACCACTGCATGGCTACACCTTC. Encoded protein: CASSRDEGPLHGYTF. The chain has TRBV18 and TRBJ1-2, with a possible D match to TRBD1 (5 bases). There are 15 residues in the CDR3. CDR1 is KGHSH and CDR2 is LQKENI in the germline V gene. V lost 4 bases and J lost 6, with 18 bases in between. Full variable domain (remainder filled in from reference TRBV18 and TRBJ1-2): NAGVMQNPRHLVRRRGQEARLRCSPMKGHSHVYWYRQLPEEGLKFMVYLQKENIIDESGMPKERFSAEFPKEGPSILRIQQVVRGDSAAYFCASSRDEGPLHGYTFGSGTRLTVV.

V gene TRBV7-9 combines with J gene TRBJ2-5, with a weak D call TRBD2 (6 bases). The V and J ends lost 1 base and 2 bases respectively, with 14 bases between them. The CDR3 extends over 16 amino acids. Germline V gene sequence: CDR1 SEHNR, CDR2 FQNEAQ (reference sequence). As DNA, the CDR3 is TGTGCCAGCAGCTTAGTGGGCAGGGCGGGACAAGAGACCCAGTACTTC. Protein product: CASSLVGRAGQETQYF.